The T cell receptor beta chain under discussion was sequenced for a study of shared clonotypes between healthy human individuals. Germline values: CDR1 SGHRS, CDR2 YFSETQ. CDR3 size: 15 residues. V shed 0 bases and J shed 6 bases, with 15 bases lying between them. Profiled with immunoSEQ multiplex PCR; TCRdb holds only in-frame clones, not every one. In the table there are about 450,000 clones, 79% of which are singletons. This chain links TRBV5-1 with TRBJ1-2, with TRBD1 as a possible D gene (6 bases). Sequenced input: PBMCs. The sequence derives from a woman aged 40 to 49 in good health. Some clones in this sample may be carry-over from other donors' samples. CDR3 sequence reads: CASSLEGDPSHGYTF. The CDR3 region has the DNA TGCGCCAGCAGCTTGGAGGGGGACCCTAGTCATGGCTACACCTTC.